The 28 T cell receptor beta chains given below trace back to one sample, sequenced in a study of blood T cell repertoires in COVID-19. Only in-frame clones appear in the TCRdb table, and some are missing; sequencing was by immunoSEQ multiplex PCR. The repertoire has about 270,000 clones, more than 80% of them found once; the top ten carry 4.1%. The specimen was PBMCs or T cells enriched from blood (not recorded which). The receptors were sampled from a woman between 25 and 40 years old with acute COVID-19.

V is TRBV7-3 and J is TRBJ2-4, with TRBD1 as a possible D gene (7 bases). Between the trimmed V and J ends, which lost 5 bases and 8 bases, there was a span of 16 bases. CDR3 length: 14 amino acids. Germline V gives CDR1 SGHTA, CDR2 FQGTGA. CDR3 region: CASSGGQGEDIQYF. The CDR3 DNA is TGTGCCAGCAGCGGAGGTCAGGGGGAGGACATTCAGTACTTC.

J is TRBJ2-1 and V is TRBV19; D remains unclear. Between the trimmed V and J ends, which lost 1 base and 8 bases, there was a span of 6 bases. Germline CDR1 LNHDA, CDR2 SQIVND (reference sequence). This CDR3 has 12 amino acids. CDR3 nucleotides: TGTGCCAGTAGTATAGGGCTGGATGAGCAGTTCTTC. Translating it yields CASSIGLDEQFF.

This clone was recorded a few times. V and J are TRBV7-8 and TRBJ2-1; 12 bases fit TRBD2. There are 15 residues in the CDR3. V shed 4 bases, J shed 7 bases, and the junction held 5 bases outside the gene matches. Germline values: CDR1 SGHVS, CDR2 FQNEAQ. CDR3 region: CASSSGLAGLNEQFF. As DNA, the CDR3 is TGTGCCAGCAGCTCTGGACTAGCGGGACTGAATGAGCAGTTCTTC.

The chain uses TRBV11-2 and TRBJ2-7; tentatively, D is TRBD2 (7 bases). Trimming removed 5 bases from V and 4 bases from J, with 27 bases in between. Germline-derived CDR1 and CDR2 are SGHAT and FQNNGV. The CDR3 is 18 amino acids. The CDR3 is CASSPRGGGGRARYEQYF. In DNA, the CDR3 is TGTGCCAGCAGCCCTCGAGGGGGTGGTGGGAGGGCCCGGTACGAGCAGTACTTC.

The CDR3 DNA follows: TGTGCCAGCAGTTTCCCCGGACTAGCGGGAGCCCCCAATGAGCAGTTCTTC. As protein: CASSFPGLAGAPNEQFF. J is TRBJ2-1 and V is TRBV28; TRBD2 matches at 13 bases. The V gene end was trimmed by 3 bases and the J gene end by 6 bases; junction bases not matched to a gene: 8. CDR3 length equals 17 residues. In germline, CDR1 is MDHEN, CDR2 SYDVKM.

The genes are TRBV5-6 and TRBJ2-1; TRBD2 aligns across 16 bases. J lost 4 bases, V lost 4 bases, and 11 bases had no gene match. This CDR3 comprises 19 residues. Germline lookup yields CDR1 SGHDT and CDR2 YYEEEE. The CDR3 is CASSPGLAGGPTPYNEQFF. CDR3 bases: TGTGCCAGCAGCCCGGGACTAGCGGGAGGGCCGACCCCGTACAATGAGCAGTTCTTC.

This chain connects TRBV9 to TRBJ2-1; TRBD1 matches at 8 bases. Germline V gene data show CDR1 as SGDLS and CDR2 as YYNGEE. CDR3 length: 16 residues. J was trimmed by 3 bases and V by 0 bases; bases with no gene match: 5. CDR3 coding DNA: TGTGCCAGCAGCGTAGAAGGGACAGGCTTCTACAATGAGCAGTTCTTC. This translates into CASSVEGTGFYNEQFF.

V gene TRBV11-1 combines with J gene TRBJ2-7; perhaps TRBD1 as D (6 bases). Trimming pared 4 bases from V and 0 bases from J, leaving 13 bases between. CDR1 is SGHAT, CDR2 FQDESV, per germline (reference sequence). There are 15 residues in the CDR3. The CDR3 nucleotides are TGTGCCAGCAGCTACGCTCGACAGGCCTCCTACGAGCAGTACTTC. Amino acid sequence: CASSYARQASYEQYF.

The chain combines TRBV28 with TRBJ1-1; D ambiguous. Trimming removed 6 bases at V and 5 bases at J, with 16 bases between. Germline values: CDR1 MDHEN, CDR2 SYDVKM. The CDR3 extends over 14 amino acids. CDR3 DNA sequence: TGTGCCAGCAGCCTTACTGAGGTGGAGACTGAAGCTTTCTTT. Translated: CASSLTEVETEAFF.

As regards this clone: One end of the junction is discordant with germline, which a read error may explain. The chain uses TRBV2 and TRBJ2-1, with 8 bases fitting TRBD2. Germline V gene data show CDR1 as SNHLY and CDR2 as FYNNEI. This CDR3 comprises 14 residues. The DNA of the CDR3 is TGTGCCAGCAGTGAAGGGACTAGCACGCCGTCGGGGATCTTC. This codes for CASSEGTSTPSGIF.

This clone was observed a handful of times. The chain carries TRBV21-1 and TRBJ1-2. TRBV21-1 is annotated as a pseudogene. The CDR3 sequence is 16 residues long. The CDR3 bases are TGTGCCAGCAGCAAAGTAACGGGGGGGGCTAACTATGGCTACACCTTC. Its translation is CASSKVTGGANYGYTF.

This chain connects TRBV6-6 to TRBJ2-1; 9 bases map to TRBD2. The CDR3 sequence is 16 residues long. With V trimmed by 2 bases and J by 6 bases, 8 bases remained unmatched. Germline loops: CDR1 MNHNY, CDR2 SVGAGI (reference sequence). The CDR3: CASSYAKGLAANEQFF. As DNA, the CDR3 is TGTGCCAGCAGTTACGCCAAGGGACTAGCTGCCAATGAGCAGTTCTTC.

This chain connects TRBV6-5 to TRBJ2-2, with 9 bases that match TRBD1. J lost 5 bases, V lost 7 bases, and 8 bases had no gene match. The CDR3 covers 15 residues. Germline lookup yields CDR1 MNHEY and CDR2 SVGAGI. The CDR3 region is CASTKGTGYTGELFF. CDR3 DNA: TGTGCCAGCACCAAAGGGACAGGGTATACCGGGGAGCTGTTTTTT.

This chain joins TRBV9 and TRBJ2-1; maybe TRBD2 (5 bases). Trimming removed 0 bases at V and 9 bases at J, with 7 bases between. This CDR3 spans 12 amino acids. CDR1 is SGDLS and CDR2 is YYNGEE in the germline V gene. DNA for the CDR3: TGTGCCAGCAGCGTAGAAGAGGGTGAGCAGTTCTTC. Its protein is CASSVEEGEQFF.

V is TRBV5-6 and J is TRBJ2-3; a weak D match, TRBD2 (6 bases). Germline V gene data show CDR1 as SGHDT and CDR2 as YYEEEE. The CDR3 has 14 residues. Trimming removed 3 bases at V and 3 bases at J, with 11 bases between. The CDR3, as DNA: TGTGCCAGCAGCTCGGCGGGAAAGACAGATACGCAGTATTTT. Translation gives CASSSAGKTDTQYF.

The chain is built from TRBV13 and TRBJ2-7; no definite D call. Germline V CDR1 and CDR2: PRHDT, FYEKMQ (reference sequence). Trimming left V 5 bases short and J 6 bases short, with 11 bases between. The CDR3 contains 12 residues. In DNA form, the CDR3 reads TGTGCCAGCAGCCCCGAACGAGGCGAGCAGTACTTC. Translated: CASSPERGEQYF. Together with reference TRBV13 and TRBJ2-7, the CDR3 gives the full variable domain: AAGVIQSPRHLIKEKRETATLKCYPIPRHDTVYWYQQGPGQDPQFLISFYEKMQSDKGSIPDRFSAQQFSDYHSELNMSSLELGDSALYFCASSPERGEQYFGPGTRLTVT.

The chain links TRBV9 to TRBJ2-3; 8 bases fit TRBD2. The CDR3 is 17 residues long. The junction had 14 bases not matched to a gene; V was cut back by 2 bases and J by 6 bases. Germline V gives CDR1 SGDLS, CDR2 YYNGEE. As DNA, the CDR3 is TGTGCCAGCAGCGTGAGTCCTAGCGGGCCCTTTGGGGATACGCAGTATTTT. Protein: CASSVSPSGPFGDTQYF.

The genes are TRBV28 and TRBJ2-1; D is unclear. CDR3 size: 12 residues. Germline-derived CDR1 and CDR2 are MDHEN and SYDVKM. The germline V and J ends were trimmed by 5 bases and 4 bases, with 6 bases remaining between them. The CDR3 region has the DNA TGTGCCAGCAGTAAACAGTACAATGAGCAGTTCTTC. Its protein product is CASSKQYNEQFF.

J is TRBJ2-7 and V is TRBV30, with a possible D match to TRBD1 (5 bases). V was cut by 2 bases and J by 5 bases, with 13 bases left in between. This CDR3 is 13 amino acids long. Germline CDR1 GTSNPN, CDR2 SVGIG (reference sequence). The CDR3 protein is CAWSSQFRDEQYF. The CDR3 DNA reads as TGTGCCTGGAGTAGCCAGTTCAGGGACGAGCAGTACTTC.

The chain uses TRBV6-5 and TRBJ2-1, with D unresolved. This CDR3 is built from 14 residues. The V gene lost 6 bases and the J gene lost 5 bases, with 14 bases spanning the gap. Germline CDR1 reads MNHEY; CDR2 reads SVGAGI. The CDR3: CASRRTRQNNEQFF. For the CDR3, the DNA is TGTGCCAGCAGACGCACTCGCCAAAACAATGAGCAGTTCTTC.

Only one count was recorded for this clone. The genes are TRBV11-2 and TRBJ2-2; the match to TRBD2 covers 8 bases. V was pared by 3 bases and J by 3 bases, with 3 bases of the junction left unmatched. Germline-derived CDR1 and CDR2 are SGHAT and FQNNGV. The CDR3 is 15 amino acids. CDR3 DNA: TGTGCCAGCAGCTTCGGACTAGCAGACACCGGGGAGCTGTTTTTT. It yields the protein CASSFGLADTGELFF.

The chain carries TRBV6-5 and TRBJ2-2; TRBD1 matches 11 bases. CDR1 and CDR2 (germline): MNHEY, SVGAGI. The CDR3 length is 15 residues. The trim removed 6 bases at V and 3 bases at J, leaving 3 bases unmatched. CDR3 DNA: TGTGCCAGCAGGCGGACAGGGGGCGACACCGGGGAGCTGTTTTTT. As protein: CASRRTGGDTGELFF.

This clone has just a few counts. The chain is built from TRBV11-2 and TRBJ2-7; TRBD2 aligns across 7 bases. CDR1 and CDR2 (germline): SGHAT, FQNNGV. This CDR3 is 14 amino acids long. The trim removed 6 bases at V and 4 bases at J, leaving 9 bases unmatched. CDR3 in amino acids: CASRGPSGKYEQYF. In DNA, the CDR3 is TGTGCCAGCAGGGGTCCTAGCGGAAAATACGAGCAGTACTTC.

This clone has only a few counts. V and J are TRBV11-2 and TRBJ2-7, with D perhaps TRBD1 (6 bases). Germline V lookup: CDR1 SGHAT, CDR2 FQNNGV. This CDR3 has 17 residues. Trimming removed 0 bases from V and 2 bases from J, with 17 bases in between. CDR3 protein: CASSLDGVRTATYEQYF. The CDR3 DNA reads TGTGCCAGCAGCTTAGACGGGGTGAGGACAGCAACCTACGAGCAGTACTTC.

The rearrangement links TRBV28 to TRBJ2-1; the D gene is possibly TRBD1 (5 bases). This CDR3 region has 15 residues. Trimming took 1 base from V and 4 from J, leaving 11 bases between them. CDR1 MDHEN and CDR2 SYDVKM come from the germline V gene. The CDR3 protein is CASSLSRGLYNEQFF. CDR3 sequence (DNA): TGTGCCAGCAGTTTATCTAGGGGCTTATACAATGAGCAGTTCTTC.

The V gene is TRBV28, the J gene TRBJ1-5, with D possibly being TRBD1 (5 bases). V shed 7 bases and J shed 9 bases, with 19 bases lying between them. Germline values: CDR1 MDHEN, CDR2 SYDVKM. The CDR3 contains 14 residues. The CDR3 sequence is CASTFAGGAPPQHF. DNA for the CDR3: TGTGCCAGCACTTTCGCGGGAGGGGCCCCGCCCCAGCATTTT.

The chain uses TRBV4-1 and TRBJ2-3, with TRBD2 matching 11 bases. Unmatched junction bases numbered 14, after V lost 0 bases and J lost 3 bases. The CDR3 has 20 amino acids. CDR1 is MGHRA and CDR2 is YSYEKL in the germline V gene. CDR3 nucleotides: TGCGCCAGCAGCCAAGACCCCCCTGAGGTAGCGGGAGGGCCTACAGATACGCAGTATTTT. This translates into CASSQDPPEVAGGPTDTQYF.

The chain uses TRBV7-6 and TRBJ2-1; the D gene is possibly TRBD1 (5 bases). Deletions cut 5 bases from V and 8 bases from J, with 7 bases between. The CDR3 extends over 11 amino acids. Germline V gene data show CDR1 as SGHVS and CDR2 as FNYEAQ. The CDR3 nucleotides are TGTGCCAGCAGCCAGGGCCATGAGCAGTTCTTC. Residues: CASSQGHEQFF.